This T cell receptor (beta chain) stems from a study of T-cell memory formation after mild COVID-19. Each CDR3 protein gets one entry after TCRdb re-called the 5' RACE reads with MiXCR. The sample has under 700,000 distinct CDR3 sequences; over 20% are singletons. The CDR3 extends over 15 amino acids. V was trimmed by 7 bases and J by 0 bases, leaving 10 bases between them. In germline, CDR1 is SNHLY, CDR2 FYNNEI. The specimen sequenced was PBMCs or a T cell subset sorted from them (not recorded which). This chain links TRBV2 with TRBJ2-6; the D gene is possibly TRBD1 (5 bases). The receptor comes from an adult woman who had mild COVID-19 (a few samples of this study predate the infection). Cell type and time point are not known. The CDR3 spells CASIGHYSGANVLTF. DNA of the CDR3: TGTGCCAGCATAGGACATTACTCTGGGGCCAACGTCCTGACTTTC.